This T cell receptor (beta chain) was obtained from a study of shared clonotypes between healthy human individuals. Study-level points and caveats: Clonotypes that were shared across a few donors made up around 5% of naive CD4 clonotypes.

When replicate PCRs were run on sorted subsets, they used around 0.2 ug DNA, some 33,000 T cell genomes. TCRdb's copy holds only in-frame clones and misses some; the assay was immunoSEQ multiplex PCR. In the table there are roughly 2.5 million clones, just over 90% of which are singletons. The CDR3 runs 14 residues. Germline loops: CDR1 MDHEN, CDR2 SYDVKM. V was shortened by 6 bases and J by 7 bases, with 13 bases between the two germline ends. Notes on this clone: Its cognate antigen is unknown.

This receptor was obtained from a young man in good health. Sequencing was carried out using naive CD4+ T cells sorted from blood. Subset described: CD45RA+ positively selected. The V call is TRBV28, the J call TRBJ1-6; D gene ambiguous. The CDR3: CASRGLLENSPLHF. In DNA form, the CDR3 reads TGTGCCAGCAGGGGCCTCCTCGAAAATTCACCCCTCCACTTT.